This T cell receptor beta chain originates from a study of T cells in Graves' hyperthyroidism and ophthalmopathy (dated by TCRdb to the late 2010s). About the investigation overall: Peripheral blood samples were taken at the time of initial diagnosis, prior to any treatment. A discovery cohort of 95 to 100 patients, approximately 45 with Graves' ophthalmopathy and over 55 with stable Graves' hyperthyroidism, was used to find distinguishing TCR V-J signatures. Whether ophthalmopathy could be predicted prospectively was tested in an independent validation cohort made up of 18 hyperthyroidism patients plus 17 patients who later progressed to ophthalmopathy. For training and testing, the 100 or so patients in the discovery cohort were randomly divided in a 7:3 ratio. Thyroid tissue and blood T-cell repertoires from over 5 Graves' hyperthyroidism patients were also compared in the study. Once sampling was done, hyperthyroidism patients were given methimazole at a starting dose of 30 mg daily, whereas ophthalmopathy patients were given high-dose intravenous methylprednisolone. The paper reports TCR Vbeta CDR3 sequencing of roughly 140 peripheral blood samples: around 45 ophthalmopathy, some 80 hyperthyroidism and roughly 17 progressor patients.

The TCR beta CDR3 regions were amplified from the RNA transcripts. For the first round of RT-PCR on the TCR CDR3, the HTBI primer set was used together with the Qiagen OneStep RT-PCR kit. Libraries were constructed in a second round of multiplex PCR, after which size selection and purification were performed. Libraries were sequenced paired-end with 100 bp reads on an Illumina HiSeq2000. The source study handled its data this way. Raw data were processed with SOAPnuke, discarding reads with adapters, uncalled bases, mean Phred below 15, or no exact constant-primer or identifier match. COPE v1.2.5 was used to merge the high-quality paired reads, and each unique nucleotide sequence was defined as a clonotype. MiTCR v1.1 was used to align the clonotypes against IMGT TRBV, TRBD and TRBJ reference segments. The analysis was restricted to V-J combinations with a frequency above 0.0001, which together covered 99% to 99.2% of the repertoires. The TCS score was defined as F50 (clonal expansion) divided by E x V (chaos), with BLOSUM62-based TCRdist calculated between CDR3 peptides within each V-J. Welch's t-statistics and random forest reduced fewer than 550 V-J features to 10 to 15, which were used in a naive Bayes classifier (R e1071). TCRdb ran its own pipeline on the public reads, namely fastp trimming at Q25 and MiXCR clone calling, and kept in-frame beta chains. When rows share a CDR3 protein, they turn into one entry using the most common DNA and genes. The V and J calls here are based on TCRdb, not the publication. The sample table contains over 200,000 distinct CDR3 sequences; only one count was recorded for 18% of them. The ten largest clones represent over 35% of the sample.

Graves' hyperthyroidism was defined as stable when no progression to ophthalmopathy occurred over 18 months of follow-up. Hyperthyroidism patients were aged 18 to 65 years and newly diagnosed, with disease duration of less than 2 months. The study excluded patients with uncontrolled infections, other autoimmune diseases, pregnancy or lactation. Clinical symptoms, serum thyroxine and TRAb, thyroid ultrasound, and orbital computed tomography formed the basis for the diagnoses. PBMCs were isolated from roughly 10 ml of fresh peripheral blood by Ficoll-Paque density gradient centrifugation. Total RNA was extracted with Trizol reagent, and quality was checked on an Agilent 2100 Bioanalyzer. Details on this clonotype: Its antigen remains undetermined. Per-base quality was not reported, and no clone a single base away is much larger than it.

Here is what the overall study found, with its caveats: In cross-validation, a model built on a 13 V-J signature told ophthalmopathy apart from stable hyperthyroidism with under 90% sensitivity and roughly 82% specificity, and in testing the same model reached 80%/75%. Most expanded thyroid clonotypes (frequency above 0.001) were also detected in blood, suggesting blood repertoires may reflect thyroid immune responses. Sample size was not statistically predetermined, and blinding of investigators to group allocation was not performed. During validation, the model predicted progression to ophthalmopathy a median of roughly six months ahead of onset, with almost 71% sensitivity and more than 72% specificity.

The TCR originated in a man aged 35 to 55 with Graves' hyperthyroidism. Sequenced sample: blood.

The CDR3 region reads CASSSDREDSPLHF. The sequence in DNA is TGTGCCAGCAGCTCCGACAGGGAAGATTCACCCCTCCACTTT. Recombination joined TRBV11-1 with TRBJ1-6; 7 bases in the junction line up with TRBD1. Sequences SGHAT (CDR1) and FQDESV (CDR2) are obtained from the germline V gene (reference sequence). Trimming leaves V shorter by 4 bases and J shorter by 8 bases, with the junction holding 5 bases beyond the gene matches. The CDR3 measures 14 amino acids from cysteine to phenylalanine. The only DNA kept is the CDR3, 42 bases in frame from the first base.